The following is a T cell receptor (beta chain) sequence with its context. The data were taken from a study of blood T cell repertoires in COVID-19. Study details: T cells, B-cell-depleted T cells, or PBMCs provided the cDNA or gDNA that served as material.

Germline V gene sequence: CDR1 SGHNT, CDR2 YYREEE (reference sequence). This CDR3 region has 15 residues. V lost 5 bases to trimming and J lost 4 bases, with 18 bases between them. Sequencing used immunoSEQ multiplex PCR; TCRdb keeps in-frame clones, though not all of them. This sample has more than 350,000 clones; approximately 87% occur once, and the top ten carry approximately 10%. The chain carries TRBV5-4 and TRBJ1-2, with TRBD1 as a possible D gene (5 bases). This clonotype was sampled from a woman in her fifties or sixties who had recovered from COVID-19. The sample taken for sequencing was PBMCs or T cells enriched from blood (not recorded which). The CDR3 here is CASSYPRGSSYGYTF. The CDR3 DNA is TGTGCCAGCAGTTATCCAAGGGGTTCGTCCTATGGCTACACCTTC. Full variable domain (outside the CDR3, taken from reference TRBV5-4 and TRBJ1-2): ETGVTQSPTHLIKTRGQQVTLRCSSQSGHNTVSWYQQALGQGPQFIFQYYREEENGRGNFPPRFSGLQFPNYSSELNVNALELDDSALYLCASSYPRGSSYGYTFGSGTRLTVV.